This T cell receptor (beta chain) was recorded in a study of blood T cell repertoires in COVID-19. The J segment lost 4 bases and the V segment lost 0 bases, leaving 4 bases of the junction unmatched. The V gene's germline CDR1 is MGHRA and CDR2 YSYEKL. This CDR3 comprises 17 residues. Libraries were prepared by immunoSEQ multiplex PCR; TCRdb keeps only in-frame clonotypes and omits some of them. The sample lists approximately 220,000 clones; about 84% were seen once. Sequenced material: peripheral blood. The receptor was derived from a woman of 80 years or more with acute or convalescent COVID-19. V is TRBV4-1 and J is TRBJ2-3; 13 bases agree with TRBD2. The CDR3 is CASSQDRTSGGPDTQYF. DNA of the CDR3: TGCGCCAGCAGCCAAGACCGGACTAGCGGGGGACCAGATACGCAGTATTTT.